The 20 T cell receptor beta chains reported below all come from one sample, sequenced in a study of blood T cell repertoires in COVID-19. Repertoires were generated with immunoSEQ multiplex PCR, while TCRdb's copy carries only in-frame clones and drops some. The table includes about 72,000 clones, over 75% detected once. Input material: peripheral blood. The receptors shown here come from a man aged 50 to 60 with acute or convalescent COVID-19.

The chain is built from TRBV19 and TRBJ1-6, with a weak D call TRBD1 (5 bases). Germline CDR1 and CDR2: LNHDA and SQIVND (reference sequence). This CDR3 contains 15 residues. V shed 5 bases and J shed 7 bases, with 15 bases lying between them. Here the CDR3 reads CASSANSGLNSPLHF. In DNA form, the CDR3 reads TGTGCCAGTAGTGCTAACTCAGGGTTGAATTCACCCCTCCACTTT.

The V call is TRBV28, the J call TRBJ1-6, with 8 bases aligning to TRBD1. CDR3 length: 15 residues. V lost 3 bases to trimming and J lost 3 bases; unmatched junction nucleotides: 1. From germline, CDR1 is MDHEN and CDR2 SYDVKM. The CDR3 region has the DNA TGTGCCAGCAGTTTTACAGGGGGCTATAATTCACCCCTCCACTTT. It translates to CASSFTGGYNSPLHF.

In nucleotides, the CDR3 is TGTGCCAGCAGTTTACTTTTACGGTACCAAGAGACCCAGTACTTC. Translation: CASSLLLRYQETQYF. The gene calls are TRBV28 and TRBJ2-5; D is ambiguous. V gave up 2 bases and J gave up 0 bases, with 10 bases separating them. The CDR3 has 15 residues. Per the germline V gene, CDR1 is MDHEN and CDR2 is SYDVKM.

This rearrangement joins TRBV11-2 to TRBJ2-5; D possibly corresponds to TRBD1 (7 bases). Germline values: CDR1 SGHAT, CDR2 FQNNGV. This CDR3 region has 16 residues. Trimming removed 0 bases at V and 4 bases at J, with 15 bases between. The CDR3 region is CASSLDLMEGAETQYF. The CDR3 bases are TGTGCCAGCAGCTTAGATCTAATGGAGGGGGCAGAGACCCAGTACTTC.

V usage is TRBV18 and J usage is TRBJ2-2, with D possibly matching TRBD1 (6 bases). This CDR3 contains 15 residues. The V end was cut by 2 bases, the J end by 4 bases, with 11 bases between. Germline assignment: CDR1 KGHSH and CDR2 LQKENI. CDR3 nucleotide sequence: TGTGCCAGCTCACCAGGGGGCGCTTCCACCGGGGAGCTGTTTTTT. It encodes CASSPGGASTGELFF.

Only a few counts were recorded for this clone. CDR3 in DNA: TGCGCCAGCAGCCAACAGGATCTGACAGGGGTGGCCTACAATGAGCAGTTCTTC. Amino acids: CASSQQDLTGVAYNEQFF. This chain links TRBV4-1 with TRBJ2-1, with 8 positions matching TRBD1. The junction had 11 bases not matched to a gene; V was cut back by 2 bases and J by 2 bases. The CDR3 totals 18 residues. Per germline, CDR1 MGHRA and CDR2 YSYEKL.

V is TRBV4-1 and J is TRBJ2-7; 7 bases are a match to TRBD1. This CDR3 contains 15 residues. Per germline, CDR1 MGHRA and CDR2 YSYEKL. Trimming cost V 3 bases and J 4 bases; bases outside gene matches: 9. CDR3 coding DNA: TGCGCCAGCAGCCAGGTATGGGACAGAACTTACGAGCAGTACTTC. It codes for CASSQVWDRTYEQYF.

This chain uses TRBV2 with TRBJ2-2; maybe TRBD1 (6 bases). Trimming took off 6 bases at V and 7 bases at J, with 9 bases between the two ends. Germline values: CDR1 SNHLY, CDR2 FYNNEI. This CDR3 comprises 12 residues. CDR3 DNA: TGTGCCAGCAGCAGGGGTATCGGGGAGCTGTTTTTT. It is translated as CASSRGIGELFF.

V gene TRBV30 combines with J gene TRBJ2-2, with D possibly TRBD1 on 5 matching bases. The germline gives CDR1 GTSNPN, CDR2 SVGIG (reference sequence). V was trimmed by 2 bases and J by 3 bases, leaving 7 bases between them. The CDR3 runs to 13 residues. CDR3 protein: CAWSPGYTGELFF. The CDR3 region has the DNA TGTGCCTGGAGTCCAGGGTACACCGGGGAGCTGTTTTTT.

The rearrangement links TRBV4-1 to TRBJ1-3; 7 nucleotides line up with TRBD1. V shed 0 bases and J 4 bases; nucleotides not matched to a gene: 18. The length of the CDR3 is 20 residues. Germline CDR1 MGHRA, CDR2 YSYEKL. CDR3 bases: TGCGCCAGCAGCCAAGATCTGGACAGGACAAATACTCTACGCGGAAACACCATATATTTT. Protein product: CASSQDLDRTNTLRGNTIYF.

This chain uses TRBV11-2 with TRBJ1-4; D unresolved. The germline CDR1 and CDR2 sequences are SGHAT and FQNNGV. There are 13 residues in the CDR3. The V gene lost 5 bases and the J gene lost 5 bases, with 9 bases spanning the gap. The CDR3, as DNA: TGTGCCAGCAGCGCCGGTTGGAATGAAAAACTGTTTTTT. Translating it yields CASSAGWNEKLFF.

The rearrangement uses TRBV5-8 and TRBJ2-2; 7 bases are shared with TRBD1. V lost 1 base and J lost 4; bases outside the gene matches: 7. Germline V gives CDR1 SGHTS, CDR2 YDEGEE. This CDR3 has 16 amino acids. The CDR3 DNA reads TGTGCCAGCAGCTTGCCCCGAGACAGGGTCACCGGGGAGCTGTTTTTT. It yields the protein CASSLPRDRVTGELFF.

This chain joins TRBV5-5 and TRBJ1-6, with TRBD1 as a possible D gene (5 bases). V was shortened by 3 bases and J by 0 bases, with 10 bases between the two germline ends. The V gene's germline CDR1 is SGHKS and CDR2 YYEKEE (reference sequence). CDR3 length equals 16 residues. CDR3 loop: CASSYPGGSYNSPLHF. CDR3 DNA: TGTGCCAGCAGCTACCCCGGGGGCTCCTATAATTCACCCCTCCACTTT.

CDR3 sequence: CASSAGAGPTDTQYF. The CDR3 region has the DNA TGTGCCAGCAGCGCTGGGGCAGGGCCCACAGATACGCAGTATTTT. V is TRBV11-2 and J is TRBJ2-3, with D perhaps matching TRBD1 (5 bases). Between the trimmed V and J ends, which lost 5 bases and 2 bases, there was a span of 14 bases. Germline lookup yields CDR1 SGHAT and CDR2 FQNNGV. This CDR3 has 15 residues.

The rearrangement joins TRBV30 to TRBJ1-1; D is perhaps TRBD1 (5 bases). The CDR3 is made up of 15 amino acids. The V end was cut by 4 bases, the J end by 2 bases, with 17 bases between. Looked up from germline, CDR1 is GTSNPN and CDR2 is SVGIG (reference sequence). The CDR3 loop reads CAWTERAGYNTEAFF. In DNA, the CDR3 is TGTGCCTGGACGGAACGGGCAGGGTATAACACTGAAGCTTTCTTT.

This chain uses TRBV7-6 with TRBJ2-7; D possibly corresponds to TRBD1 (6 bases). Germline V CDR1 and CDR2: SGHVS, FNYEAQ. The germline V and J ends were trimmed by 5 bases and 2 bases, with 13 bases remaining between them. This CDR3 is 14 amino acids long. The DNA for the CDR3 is TGTGCCAGCAGCGCCACCGGGACAACCTACGAGCAGTACTTC. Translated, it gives CASSATGTTYEQYF. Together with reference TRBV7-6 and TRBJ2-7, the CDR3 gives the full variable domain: GAGVSQSPRYKVTKRGQDVALRCDPISGHVSLYWYRQALGQGPEFLTYFNYEAQQDKSGLPNDRFSAERPEGSISTLTIQRTEQRDSAMYRCASSATGTTYEQYFGPGTRLTVT.

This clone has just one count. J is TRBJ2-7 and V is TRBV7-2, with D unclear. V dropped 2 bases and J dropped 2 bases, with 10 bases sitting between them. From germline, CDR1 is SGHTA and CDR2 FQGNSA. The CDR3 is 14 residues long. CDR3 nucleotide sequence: TGTGCCAGCAGCTTATTGACACCAACCTACGAGCAGTACTTC. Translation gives CASSLLTPTYEQYF.

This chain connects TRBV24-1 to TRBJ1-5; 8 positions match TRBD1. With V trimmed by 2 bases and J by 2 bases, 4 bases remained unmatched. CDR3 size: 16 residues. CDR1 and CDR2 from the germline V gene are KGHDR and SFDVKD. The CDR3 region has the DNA TGTGCCACCAGTGATTCAGGACAGGGCGGCAATCAGCCCCAGCATTTT. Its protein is CATSDSGQGGNQPQHF.

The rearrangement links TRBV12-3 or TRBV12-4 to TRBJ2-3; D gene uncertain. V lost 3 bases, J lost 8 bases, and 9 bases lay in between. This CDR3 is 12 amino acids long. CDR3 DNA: TGTGCCAGCAGTTTGCAGCTAGGTACGCAGTATTTT. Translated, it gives CASSLQLGTQYF.

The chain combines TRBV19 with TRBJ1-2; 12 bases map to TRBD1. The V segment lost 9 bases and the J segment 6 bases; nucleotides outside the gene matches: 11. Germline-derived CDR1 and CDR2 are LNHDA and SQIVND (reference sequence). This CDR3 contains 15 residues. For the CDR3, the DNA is TGTGCCAGCGTCTCCGGGACAGGGGGCTATCATGGCTACACCTTC. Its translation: CASVSGTGGYHGYTF.